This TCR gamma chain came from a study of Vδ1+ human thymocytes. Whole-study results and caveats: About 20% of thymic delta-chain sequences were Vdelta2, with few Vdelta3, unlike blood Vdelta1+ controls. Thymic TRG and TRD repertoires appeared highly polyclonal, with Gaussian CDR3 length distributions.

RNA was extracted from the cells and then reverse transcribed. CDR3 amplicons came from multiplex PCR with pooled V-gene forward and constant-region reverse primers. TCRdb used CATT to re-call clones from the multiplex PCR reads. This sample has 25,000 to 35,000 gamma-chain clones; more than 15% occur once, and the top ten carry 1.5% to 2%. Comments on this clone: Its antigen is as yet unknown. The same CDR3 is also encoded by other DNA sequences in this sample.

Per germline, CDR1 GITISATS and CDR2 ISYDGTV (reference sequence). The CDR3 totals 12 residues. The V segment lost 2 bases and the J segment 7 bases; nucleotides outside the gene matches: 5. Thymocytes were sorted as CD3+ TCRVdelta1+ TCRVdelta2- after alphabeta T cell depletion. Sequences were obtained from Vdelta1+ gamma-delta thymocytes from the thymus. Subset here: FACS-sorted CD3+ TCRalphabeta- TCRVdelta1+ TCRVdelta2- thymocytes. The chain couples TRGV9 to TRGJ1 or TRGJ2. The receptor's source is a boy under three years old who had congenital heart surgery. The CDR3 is CALWEGRYKKLF. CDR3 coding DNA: TGTGCCTTGTGGGAGGGACGGTATAAGAAACTCTTT.